The T cell receptor beta chain under discussion was sequenced for a study of T cell changes during pregnancy in multiple sclerosis. Clones were read by immunoSEQ multiplex PCR, and TCRdb kept only the in-frame ones, dropping some. Of around 70,000 clones detected, about nine tenths appear once; the ten largest clones hold about 0.31%. This CDR3 has 14 amino acids. Trimming took 5 bases from V and 3 from J; bases not matched to a gene: 4. Germline assignment: CDR1 SNHLY and CDR2 FYNNEI. This TCR was recovered from a female donor with multiple sclerosis, enrolled in a pregnancy study. This chain joins TRBV2 and TRBJ1-1; TRBD1 aligns across 9 bases. Sequencing was performed on CD4+ T cells from peripheral blood mononuclear cells, taken after pregnancy. The CDR3 sequence: CASSYRGRDTEAFF. As DNA, the CDR3 is TGTGCCAGCAGTTACAGGGGGCGCGACACTGAAGCTTTCTTT.